In this sample, the clone carrying this T cell receptor beta chain turned up a few times. Until they underwent thyroid surgery, no patient had received any treatment. The entry originates in a study of metastatic and nonmetastatic thyroid tumors. Using MiXCR, TCRdb reanalyzed the PCR reads. This sample yields about 16,000 clones, of which over 10% are seen a single time; about 30% belongs to the top ten. The V segment lost 4 bases and the J segment 9 bases; nucleotides outside the gene matches: 10. The CDR3 spans 16 residues. The J gene is TRBJ2-2, the V gene TRBV12-3 or TRBV12-4; TRBD1 matches at 11 bases. The sequencing sample was made of blood. The sequence derives from a female donor with papillary thyroid cancer or a benign thyroid nodule (not recorded which). Some clones in this sample may be carry-over from other donors' samples. The CDR3, as DNA: TGTGCCAGCAGTTCCACCGGGACAGGGGGGCACCGGGAGCTGTTTTTT. Protein: CASSSTGTGGHRELFF.